Below, 10 T cell receptor beta chains from the same sample are listed, as sequenced in a study of cytomegalovirus exposure and HLA in healthy donors. Researchers ran the PCR with 60 Vbeta and 13 Jbeta primers. Profiling relied on immunoSEQ multiplex PCR, and the TCRdb table lists in-frame clones only, not all of them. The top ten clones hold 2.5% to 4% of a sample with approximately 100,000 clones, around 66% of them seen once. The sample taken for sequencing was PBMCs. Receptors originate from a woman aged 45-59 years in good health and CMV-seronegative.

The rearrangement joins TRBV27 to TRBJ1-2; a weak D match, TRBD1 (5 bases). This CDR3 has 15 amino acids. The V end lost 2 bases, the J end lost 4 bases, and 14 bases lay between the germline ends. Germline CDR1 MNHEY, CDR2 SMNVEV (reference sequence). CDR3 residues: CASSLEGAMGYGYTF. The CDR3, as DNA: TGTGCCAGCAGTTTAGAAGGGGCGATGGGCTATGGCTACACCTTC.

In this sample, this clone turned up a few times. The chain has TRBV9 and TRBJ2-3; weak D call: TRBD2 (6 bases). The CDR3 length is 15 residues. The germline V gene encodes CDR1 SGDLS and CDR2 YYNGEE. Deletions cut 4 bases from V and 4 bases from J, with 16 bases between. CDR3 DNA sequence: TGTGCCAGCAGCTCGGAGGGCCAGGGCGCAGATACGCAGTATTTT. This gives the protein CASSSEGQGADTQYF.

The rearrangement links TRBV19 to TRBJ1-1; 7 positions agree with TRBD1. The CDR3 length is 13 residues. Germline V CDR1 and CDR2: LNHDA, SQIVND (reference sequence). The V gene end was trimmed by 5 bases and the J gene end by 4 bases; junction bases not matched to a gene: 4. CDR3 bases: TGTGCCAGTAGTGAAACAGGGGCCACTGAAGCTTTCTTT. Translated: CASSETGATEAFF.

The rearrangement uses TRBV7-8 and TRBJ2-6; TRBD1 might be the D (6 bases). CDR3 length equals 16 residues. The V end was cut by 5 bases, the J end by 4 bases, with 15 bases between. Germline V gives CDR1 SGHVS, CDR2 FQNEAQ. CDR3 DNA sequence: TGTGCCAGCAGCCCCCGACAGGCCACCGGGGCCAACGTCCTGACTTTC. Translated, it gives CASSPRQATGANVLTF.

This clone has a handful of counts. The CDR3 protein is CSVDGSEQETQYF. The CDR3 coding sequence is TGCAGCGTTGATGGCAGCGAGCAAGAGACCCAGTACTTC. The chain combines TRBV29-1 with TRBJ2-5; D is uncertain. This CDR3 is 13 amino acids long. The ends were cut back, 3 bases at V and 2 bases at J, with 10 bases in the middle. Germline V gene data show CDR1 as SQVTM and CDR2 as ANQGSEA.

The chain combines TRBV5-6 with TRBJ1-2, with D tentatively TRBD1 (5 bases). Germline CDR1 is SGHDT and CDR2 is YYEEEE. Trimming shortened V by 4 bases and J by 4 bases, and 11 bases separated the two germline ends. CDR3 length: 13 residues. Written as DNA, the CDR3 is TGTGCCAGCAGCCCAGACAGCTCCTATGGCTACACCTTC. Translated: CASSPDSSYGYTF.

This rearrangement joins TRBV27 to TRBJ2-3; D call uncertain. Trimming removed 6 bases at V and 2 bases at J, with 15 bases between. The germline gives CDR1 MNHEY, CDR2 SMNVEV (reference sequence). This CDR3 spans 15 amino acids. CDR3 nucleotides: TGTGCCAGCAGCCCTATCGGTACCTACACAGATACGCAGTATTTT. Protein sequence: CASSPIGTYTDTQYF.

The rearrangement joins TRBV6-1 to TRBJ1-6; a weak D match, TRBD1 (6 bases). The CDR3 extends over 15 amino acids. Looked up from germline, CDR1 is MNHNS and CDR2 is SASEGT. V lost 4 bases to trimming and J lost 7 bases, with 14 bases between them. CDR3 DNA: TGTGCCAGCAGTGGACCTGACAGGAGGAATTCACCCCTCCACTTT. Amino acid sequence: CASSGPDRRNSPLHF.

The table lists this clone with a count of one. The CDR3 loop is CASSLAARTDYNTGELFF. The DNA for the CDR3 is TGCGCCAGCAGCTTGGCTGCCCGGACAGACTATAACACCGGGGAGCTGTTTTTT. The V gene is TRBV5-1, the J gene TRBJ2-2; possibly TRBD1 for D (6 bases). Germline-derived CDR1 and CDR2 are SGHRS and YFSETQ. The CDR3 sequence is 18 residues long. Trimming pared 0 bases from V and 2 bases from J, leaving 17 bases between. The full variable domain, with the rest looked up from reference TRBV5-1 and TRBJ2-2, is KAGVTQTPRYLIKTRGQQVTLSCSPISGHRSVSWYQQTPGQGLQFLFEYFSETQRNKGNFPGRFSGRQFSNSRSEMNVSTLELGDSALYLCASSLAARTDYNTGELFFGEGSRLTVL.

The sample holds a few counts of this clone. The gene calls are TRBV7-8 and TRBJ2-7; D possibly corresponds to TRBD1 (6 bases). Germline loops: CDR1 SGHVS, CDR2 FQNEAQ. CDR3 length: 13 residues. Trimming cost V 1 base and J 4 bases, with 8 bases left between them. CDR3 protein: CASSLGGPYEQYF. The CDR3 DNA follows: TGTGCCAGCAGCTTAGGGGGGCCATACGAGCAGTACTTC. The full variable domain, completed using reference TRBV7-8 and TRBJ2-7, is GAGVSQSPRYKVAKRGQDVALRCDPISGHVSLFWYQQALGQGPEFLTYFQNEAQLDKSGLPSDRFFAERPEGSVSTLKIQRTQQEDSAVYLCASSLGGPYEQYFGPGTRLTVT.